This TCR beta chain was documented in a study of shared clonotypes between healthy human individuals. Study-level findings and limits: An anticipated effect of sequencing depth on clonotype sharing among donors was recognized.

Remarks on this clone: The antigen remains unidentified.

There are 15 residues in the CDR3. Trimming removed 1 base from V and 9 bases from J, with 17 bases in between. Looked up from germline, CDR1 is SGHNT and CDR2 is YYREEE (reference sequence). At deep level, the assay was performed. Data came from immunoSEQ multiplex PCR; TCRdb stores just in-frame clones and leaves some out. This sample yields about 2.4 million clones, of which roughly 93% are seen a single time; about 0.39% belongs to the top ten. The sample taken for sequencing was naive CD4+ T cells from PBMCs. As for subset: CD45RA+ positively selected. The gene calls are TRBV5-4 and TRBJ2-1, with a weak D call TRBD2 (5 bases). This TCR derives from a man younger than 30 in good health. Some clones in this sample may be carry-over from other donors' samples. This CDR3 is CASSLTSGRLGEQFF. The CDR3 DNA reads TGTGCCAGCAGCTTGACATCGGGGAGATTGGGTGAGCAGTTCTTC. Combining the CDR3 with reference TRBV5-4 and TRBJ2-1 gives the whole variable domain ETGVTQSPTHLIKTRGQQVTLRCSSQSGHNTVSWYQQALGQGPQFIFQYYREEENGRGNFPPRFSGLQFPNYSSELNVNALELDDSALYLCASSLTSGRLGEQFFGPGTRLTVL.